This is a list of T cell receptor beta chains from one sample in a study of regulatory T cells in long-lasting Graves disease. TCRdb redid the calling of the multiplex PCR reads with MiXCR, one entry per CDR3 protein. The sample lists a few hundred thousand distinct CDR3 sequences, 18% occurring once. This same sample was also part of a study on T cells in Graves' hyperthyroidism and ophthalmopathy.

Material: peripheral blood mononuclear cells (PBMCs), obtained at new diagnosis, from a patient treated with antithyroid drugs. These receptors were taken from a woman aged 25 to 39 with Graves disease. Each CDR3 is given with its conserved first and last residue. D genes are given only for firm matches.

d_call: TRBD1
cdr3_length: 12
j_call: TRBJ1-6
v_call: TRBV20-1
cdr3_aa: CSAGDRVRPLHF

d_call: TRBD2
cdr3_length: 15
j_call: TRBJ2-2
v_call: TRBV6-2/TRBV6-3
cdr3_aa: CASSGLALNTGELFF

d_call: TRBD1
cdr3_length: 14
j_call: TRBJ2-4
v_call: TRBV3-1
cdr3_aa: CATSGPGQGHIQYF

d_call: TRBD1
cdr3_length: 16
j_call: TRBJ1-2
v_call: TRBV7-2
cdr3_aa: CASSLSRGLPDYGYTF

d_call: TRBD1
cdr3_length: 21
j_call: TRBJ1-5
v_call: TRBV7-4
cdr3_aa: CASSWTGRSPLPLYSNQPQHF

d_call: -
cdr3_length: 14
j_call: TRBJ2-7
v_call: TRBV28
cdr3_aa: CASNHRRDGYEQYF

d_call: -
cdr3_length: 15
j_call: TRBJ1-1
v_call: TRBV5-1
cdr3_aa: CASSFGRTRNTEAFF

d_call: TRBD2
cdr3_length: 16
j_call: TRBJ2-1
v_call: TRBV7-3
cdr3_aa: CASSDSGGRVVNEQFF

d_call: -
cdr3_length: 15
j_call: TRBJ1-5
v_call: TRBV4-1
cdr3_aa: CASSQDGLNQKPQHF

d_call: -
cdr3_length: 13
j_call: TRBJ1-2
v_call: TRBV6-2/TRBV6-3
cdr3_aa: CASSNLAGYGYTF

d_call: -
cdr3_length: 13
j_call: TRBJ1-1
v_call: TRBV5-4
cdr3_aa: CASSLQENTEAFF

d_call: TRBD1
cdr3_length: 18
j_call: TRBJ2-2
v_call: TRBV6-4
cdr3_aa: CASRRLLGQGIHTGELFF

d_call: -
cdr3_length: 15
j_call: TRBJ1-4
v_call: TRBV11-2
cdr3_aa: CASSLDGDGGEKLFF

d_call: -
cdr3_length: 18
j_call: TRBJ1-6
v_call: TRBV6-6
cdr3_aa: CASSYSPEDSSYNSPLHF

d_call: TRBD1
cdr3_length: 14
j_call: TRBJ2-2
v_call: TRBV6-1
cdr3_aa: CASSRQGYTGELFF

d_call: TRBD2
cdr3_length: 16
j_call: TRBJ2-2
v_call: TRBV12-3/TRBV12-4
cdr3_aa: CASTASGRQNTGELFF

d_call: -
cdr3_length: 16
j_call: TRBJ2-2
v_call: TRBV7-2
cdr3_aa: CASSPMPGGWSGELFF

d_call: TRBD1
cdr3_length: 14
j_call: TRBJ2-7
v_call: TRBV3-1
cdr3_aa: CASRSGTGPNEQYF

d_call: TRBD1
cdr3_length: 15
j_call: TRBJ2-5
v_call: TRBV20-1
cdr3_aa: CSAPTRTGSGETQYF

d_call: -
cdr3_length: 14
j_call: TRBJ2-3
v_call: TRBV6-1
cdr3_aa: CASMGRELADTQYF

d_call: -
cdr3_length: 15
j_call: TRBJ2-5
v_call: TRBV6-1
cdr3_aa: CASSEWYREGETQYF

d_call: -
cdr3_length: 17
j_call: TRBJ1-6
v_call: TRBV10-3
cdr3_aa: CAISTRQISSYNSPLHF